This is a list of T cell receptor beta chains from one sample in a study of blood T cell repertoires in COVID-19. Produced via immunoSEQ multiplex PCR; TCRdb's table is partial and in-frame only. This sample has about 66,000 clones; about nine tenths occur once, and the top ten carry 1.3% to 1.5%. The material sequenced was peripheral blood. The receptors shown here come from a man in his 60s with acute or convalescent COVID-19. Both conserved end residues are part of each CDR3. The order of the fields is D gene, clone size, J gene, V gene, CDR3 DNA, CDR3 protein. D genes are given only for firm matches. Clone size is given for some rows only: seen once, a few or many times, or a class if the clone is expanded.

D: .
size: .
J: TRBJ1-6
V: TRBV30
DNA: TGTGCCTGGAGTGTACGGAGACCGACAGATTCACCCCTCCACTTT
CDR3: CAWSVRRPTDSPLHF

D: TRBD1
size: .
J: TRBJ2-3
V: TRBV5-1
DNA: TGCGCCAGCAGCTTGGCGGCAGGGGGAACAGATACGCAGTATTTT
CDR3: CASSLAAGGTDTQYF

D: .
size: .
J: TRBJ2-7
V: TRBV5-1
DNA: TGCGCCAGCAGCTTGTACAGCTACGAGCAGTACTTC
CDR3: CASSLYSYEQYF

D: TRBD1
size: .
J: TRBJ2-7
V: TRBV28
DNA: TGTGCCAGCAGTACAGGGGGCGCGAGTCTCTACGAGCAGTACTTC
CDR3: CASSTGGASLYEQYF

D: .
size: .
J: TRBJ1-4
V: TRBV4-2
DNA: TGTGCCAGCAGCCAAAAAAGCCGCCCGGGGACTGAGGAAAAACTGTTTTTT
CDR3: CASSQKSRPGTEEKLFF

D: .
size: .
J: TRBJ1-1
V: TRBV6-1
DNA: TGTGCCAGCAGTGAGTACGGGATTGACGCTTTCTTT
CDR3: CASSEYGIDAFF

D: TRBD1
size: .
J: TRBJ2-7
V: TRBV5-1
DNA: TGCGCCAGCAGCTGGGGGGACAGGGGGCCTCCCCTGGAGCAGTACTTC
CDR3: CASSWGDRGPPLEQYF

D: .
size: .
J: TRBJ2-3
V: TRBV19
DNA: TGTGCCAGTAGTGTCCTAGAGGATACGCAGTATTTT
CDR3: CASSVLEDTQYF

D: TRBD2
size: .
J: TRBJ2-3
V: TRBV19
DNA: TGTGCCAGTAGTATAATTAGCGGGGGGGAATATACGCAGTATTTT
CDR3: CASSIISGGEYTQYF

D: .
size: .
J: TRBJ1-2
V: TRBV9
DNA: TGTGCCAGCAGCTCAGTGGGGGAGGGAAGGTATGGCTACACCTTC
CDR3: CASSSVGEGRYGYTF

D: .
size: .
J: TRBJ1-2
V: TRBV21-1
DNA: TGTGCCAGCAGCCCCTCTACCCTCCCCCCGGGGGGGGTCCCGACGATAGTCTATGGCTACACCTTC
CDR3: CASSPSTLPPGGVPTIVYGYTF

D: .
size: .
J: TRBJ2-1
V: TRBV24-1
DNA: TGTGCCACCAGTGATTCCGAAGGGGTTAGCTCCTACAATGAGCAGTTCTTC
CDR3: CATSDSEGVSSYNEQFF

D: TRBD1
size: once
J: TRBJ1-3
V: TRBV5-4
DNA: TGTGCCAGCAGCTTTCGGGACAGCGGAAACACCATATATTTT
CDR3: CASSFRDSGNTIYF

D: TRBD1
size: .
J: TRBJ2-7
V: TRBV10-3
DNA: TGTGCCACTACACGGACAGGGGAGTCCTACGAGCAGTACTTC
CDR3: CATTRTGESYEQYF

D: .
size: .
J: TRBJ1-5
V: TRBV19
DNA: TGTGCCAGTAAGGCCCAGGCCGGCAATCAGCCCCAGCATTTT
CDR3: CASKAQAGNQPQHF

D: .
size: .
J: TRBJ1-1
V: TRBV4-1
DNA: TGCGCCAGCAGCCGAGCTCTTGCCATGAACACTGAAGCTTTCTTT
CDR3: CASSRALAMNTEAFF

D: .
size: .
J: TRBJ2-2
V: TRBV6-5
DNA: TGTGCCAGCACTGTCGGCACCGGGGAGCTGTTTTTT
CDR3: CASTVGTGELFF

D: .
size: .
J: TRBJ2-3
V: TRBV12-3/TRBV12-4
DNA: TGTGCCAGCAGTTCCCCCGGTGTTACGCAGTATTTT
CDR3: CASSSPGVTQYF

D: TRBD1
size: .
J: TRBJ1-5
V: TRBV7-2
DNA: TGTGCCAGCAGCTTAGAACCAGGGGGTGGTCAGCCCCAGCATTTT
CDR3: CASSLEPGGGQPQHF

D: .
size: .
J: TRBJ2-7
V: TRBV5-4
DNA: TGTGCCAGCAGCCCGGGGACACGTCCCGAGCGGTACTTC
CDR3: CASSPGTRPERYF

D: TRBD1
size: .
J: TRBJ1-6
V: TRBV7-9
DNA: TGTGCCAGCAGCTTCTCGGACAGGAATTCACCCCTCCACTTT
CDR3: CASSFSDRNSPLHF

D: TRBD1
size: .
J: TRBJ2-3
V: TRBV11-2
DNA: TGTGCCAGCAGCTCGGGACAGGGGAGCACAGATACGCAGTATTTT
CDR3: CASSSGQGSTDTQYF

D: TRBD1
size: once
J: TRBJ1-2
V: TRBV29-1
DNA: TGCAGCGTTCATCAGGGGGGCTATGGCTACACCTTC
CDR3: CSVHQGGYGYTF

D: .
size: .
J: TRBJ1-4
V: TRBV6-6
DNA: TGTGCCAGCGGTGACGGGATCGAAAAACTGTTTTTT
CDR3: CASGDGIEKLFF

D: .
size: .
J: TRBJ2-2
V: TRBV5-6
DNA: TGTGCCAGCAGCTTGGAGGGGGACACTCGAACCGGGGAGCTGTTTTTT
CDR3: CASSLEGDTRTGELFF

D: TRBD1
size: .
J: TRBJ1-5
V: TRBV24-1
DNA: TGTGCCACCAGTGATTCCGGGACAGGCTCCCTCAATCAGCCCCAGCATTTT
CDR3: CATSDSGTGSLNQPQHF

D: .
size: .
J: TRBJ2-1
V: TRBV24-1
DNA: TGTGCCACCAGTGAAGGGACAAGCTCCTACAATGAGCAGTTCTTC
CDR3: CATSEGTSSYNEQFF

D: .
size: .
J: TRBJ1-6
V: TRBV9
DNA: TGTGCCAGCAGCGTAGAGGACAGAAGTTCACCCCTCCACTTT
CDR3: CASSVEDRSSPLHF